This T cell receptor (beta chain) was documented in a study of blood T cell repertoires in COVID-19. Across the study: Nucleic acid was either cDNA or gDNA, and it came from T cells, B-cell-depleted T cells, or PBMCs.

The CDR3 is 15 amino acids. CDR1 is LNHDA, CDR2 SQIVND, per germline (reference sequence). Trimming cost V 7 bases and J 0 bases, with 15 bases left between them. Some clones are missing from TCRdb's copy, which holds only in-frame ones; the method was immunoSEQ multiplex PCR. The sample has under 300,000 clones; roughly 88% are singletons. The chain uses TRBV19 and TRBJ1-1; D is perhaps TRBD1 (5 bases). The source material was PBMCs or T cells enriched from blood (not recorded which). This receptor was taken from a woman in her 30s who had recovered from COVID-19. CDR3 nucleotide sequence: TGTGCCAGTACCAAGCCTGGGGCCGTGAACACTGAAGCTTTCTTT. Its translation: CASTKPGAVNTEAFF.